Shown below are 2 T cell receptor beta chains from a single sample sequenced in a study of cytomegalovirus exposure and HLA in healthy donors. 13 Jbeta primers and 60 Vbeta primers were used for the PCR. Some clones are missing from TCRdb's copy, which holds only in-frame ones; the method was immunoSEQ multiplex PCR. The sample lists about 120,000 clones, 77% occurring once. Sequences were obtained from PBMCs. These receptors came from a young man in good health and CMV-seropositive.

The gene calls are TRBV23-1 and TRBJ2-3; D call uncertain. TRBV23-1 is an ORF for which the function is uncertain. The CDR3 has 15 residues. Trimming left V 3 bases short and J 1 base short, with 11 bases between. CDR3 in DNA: TGCGCCAGCAGTCACTCTTCCCGCGGCACAGATACGCAGTATTTT. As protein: CASSHSSRGTDTQYF.

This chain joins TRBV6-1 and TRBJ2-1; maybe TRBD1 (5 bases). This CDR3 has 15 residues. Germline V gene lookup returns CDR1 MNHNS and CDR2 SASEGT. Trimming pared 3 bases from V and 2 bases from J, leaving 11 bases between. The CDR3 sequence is CASSEIRDPYNEQFF. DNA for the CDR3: TGTGCCAGCAGTGAGATCAGGGATCCCTACAATGAGCAGTTCTTC.